These 6 T cell receptor beta chains were all obtained from the same sample, sequenced in a study of technical replicates of blood from a few donors (TCRdb year 2017). The protocol used for the library was the immunoSEQ multiplex PCR assay. TCRdb stores this immuneACCESS table with in-frame sequences only. Part of the clones is absent; in the studies checked, under half of the shortfall reflects unresolved V genes, and no reason is known for the rest. This sample lists about 80,000 clones; about nine tenths were detected once. The ten largest clones take up 0.39% of the sample. Input material: T cells isolated from PBMCs. The receptor set was obtained from a human donor in good health.

The table lists this clone with a few counts. The V gene is TRBV11-3, the J gene TRBJ2-2, with a possible D match to TRBD2 (5 bases). Trimming took off 7 bases at V and 8 bases at J, with 8 bases between the two ends. Germline V CDR1 and CDR2: SGHNT, YENEEA. The CDR3 totals 11 residues. DNA for the CDR3: TGTGCCAGCACTAGGAGGGGGGAGCTGTTTTTT. As protein: CASTRRGELFF.

The genes are TRBV7-8 and TRBJ2-7; D gene uncertain. This CDR3 contains 13 residues. The V gene lost 2 bases and the J gene lost 3 bases, with 8 bases spanning the gap. Germline V gives CDR1 SGHVS, CDR2 FQNEAQ. The CDR3 region has the DNA TGTGCCAGCAGCTTAAGTCAGATCTACGAGCAGTACTTC. Amino acids: CASSLSQIYEQYF.

This chain's CDR3 is CASRGTSYEQYF. In nucleotides, the CDR3 is TGTGCCAGCAGGGGGACTTCCTACGAGCAGTACTTC. The rearrangement links TRBV6-1 to TRBJ2-7; possible D gene TRBD2, 6 bases. This CDR3 is 12 amino acids long. From germline, CDR1 is MNHNS and CDR2 SASEGT. The V gene lost 6 bases and the J gene lost 1 base, with 7 bases spanning the gap.

The V gene is TRBV5-6, the J gene TRBJ2-3, with 8 bases matching TRBD2. This CDR3 has 16 residues. In germline, CDR1 is SGHDT, CDR2 YYEEEE. Trimming cost V 0 bases and J 4 bases; bases outside gene matches: 7. This chain's CDR3 is CASSLDSGIGSDTQYF. CDR3 DNA sequence: TGTGCCAGCAGCTTGGATAGCGGGATTGGCTCAGATACGCAGTATTTT.

This chain joins TRBV30 and TRBJ1-1; no clear D gene. Germline lookup yields CDR1 GTSNPN and CDR2 SVGIG (reference sequence). The CDR3 runs to 15 residues. V was pared by 2 bases and J by 1 base, with 14 bases between. The CDR3 sequence: CAWSLALLENTEAFF. CDR3 DNA: TGTGCCTGGAGTTTGGCCCTACTAGAGAACACTGAAGCTTTCTTT.

The chain carries TRBV5-4 and TRBJ1-3; the match to TRBD1 covers 8 bases. Unmatched junction bases numbered 5, after V lost 0 bases and J lost 3 bases. CDR3 length: 16 amino acids. Germline V gives CDR1 SGHNT, CDR2 YYREEE (reference sequence). DNA for the CDR3: TGTGCCAGCAGCTTGGACCAGGGGGCCGGTGGAAACACCATATATTTT. Translation gives CASSLDQGAGGNTIYF.